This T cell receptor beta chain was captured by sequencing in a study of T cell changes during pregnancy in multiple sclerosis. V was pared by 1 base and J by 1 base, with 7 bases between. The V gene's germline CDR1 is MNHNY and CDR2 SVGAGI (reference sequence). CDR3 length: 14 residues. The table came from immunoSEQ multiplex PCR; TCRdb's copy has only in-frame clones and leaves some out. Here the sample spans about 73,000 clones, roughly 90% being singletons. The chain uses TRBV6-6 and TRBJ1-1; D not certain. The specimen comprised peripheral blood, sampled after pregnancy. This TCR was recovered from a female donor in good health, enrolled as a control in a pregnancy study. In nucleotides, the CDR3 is TGTGCCAGCAGTTACTTTGGCCAGAACACTGAAGCTTTCTTT. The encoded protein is CASSYFGQNTEAFF.